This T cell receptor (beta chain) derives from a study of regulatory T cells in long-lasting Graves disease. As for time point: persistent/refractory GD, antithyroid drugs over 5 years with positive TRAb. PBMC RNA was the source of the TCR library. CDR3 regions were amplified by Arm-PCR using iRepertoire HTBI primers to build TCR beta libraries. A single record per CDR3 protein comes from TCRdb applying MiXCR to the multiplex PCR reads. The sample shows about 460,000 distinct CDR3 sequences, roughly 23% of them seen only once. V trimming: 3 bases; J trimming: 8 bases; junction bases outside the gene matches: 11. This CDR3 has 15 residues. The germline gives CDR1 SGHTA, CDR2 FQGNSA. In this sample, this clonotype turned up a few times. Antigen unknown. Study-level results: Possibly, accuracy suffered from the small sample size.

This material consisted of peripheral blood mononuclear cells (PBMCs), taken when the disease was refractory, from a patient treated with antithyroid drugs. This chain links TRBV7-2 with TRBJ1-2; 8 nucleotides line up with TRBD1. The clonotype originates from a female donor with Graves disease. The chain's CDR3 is CASSLVPDRGGGYTF. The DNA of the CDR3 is TGTGCCAGCAGCTTGGTCCCCGACAGGGGTGGCGGCTACACCTTC.